This T cell receptor beta chain was profiled in a study of blood T cell repertoires in COVID-19. This CDR3 has 15 amino acids. Trimming cost V 4 bases and J 2 bases, with 15 bases left between them. Looked up from germline, CDR1 is WNHNN and CDR2 is SYGVQD (reference sequence). The repertoire was sequenced with immunoSEQ multiplex PCR; TCRdb's copy has only in-frame clones and lacks some. The sample has about 95,000 clones, roughly 80% seen once. This clone showed up just a few times. Input material: peripheral blood. The chain couples TRBV10-1 to TRBJ2-7; the D is unclear. The sequence came from a man older than 75 with active or convalescent COVID-19. The CDR3 sequence is CASSAGSSKPYEQYF. DNA for the CDR3: TGCGCCAGCAGTGCTGGTTCGTCGAAGCCCTACGAGCAGTACTTC.